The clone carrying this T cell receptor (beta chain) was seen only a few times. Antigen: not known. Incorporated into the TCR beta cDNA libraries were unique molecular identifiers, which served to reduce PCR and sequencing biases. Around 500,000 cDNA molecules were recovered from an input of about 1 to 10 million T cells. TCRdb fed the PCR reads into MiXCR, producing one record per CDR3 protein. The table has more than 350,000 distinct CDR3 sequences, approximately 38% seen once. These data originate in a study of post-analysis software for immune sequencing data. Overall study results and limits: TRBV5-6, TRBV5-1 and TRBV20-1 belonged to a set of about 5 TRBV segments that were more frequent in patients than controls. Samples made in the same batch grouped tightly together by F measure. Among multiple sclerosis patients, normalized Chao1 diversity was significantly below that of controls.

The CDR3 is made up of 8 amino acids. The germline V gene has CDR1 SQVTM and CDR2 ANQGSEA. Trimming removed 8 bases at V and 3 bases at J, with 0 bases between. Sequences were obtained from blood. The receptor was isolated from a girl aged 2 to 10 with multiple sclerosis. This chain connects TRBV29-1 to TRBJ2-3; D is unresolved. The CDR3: CSTDTQYF. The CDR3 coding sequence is TGCAGCACAGATACGCAGTATTTT.